What follows are 21 T cell receptor beta chains derived from one specimen sequenced in a study of cytomegalovirus exposure and HLA in healthy donors. The study ran its PCR with 60 Vbeta and 13 Jbeta primers. This table comes from immunoSEQ multiplex PCR, and its TCRdb copy is limited to in-frame clones, with some not included. This sample has approximately 130,000 clones, with approximately 75% found just once. Sequenced: PBMCs. The receptors shown here come from a man aged 35 to 55 in good health and CMV-seronegative.

V gene TRBV5-1 combines with J gene TRBJ2-1; 13 bases are a match to TRBD2. J gave up 5 bases and V 5 bases, and 13 bases lay outside the gene matches. CDR3 length: 18 residues. Germline loops: CDR1 SGHRS, CDR2 YFSETQ. This chain's CDR3 is CASSQFPGLAGLDNEQFF. CDR3 sequence (DNA): TGCGCCAGCAGTCAGTTCCCGGGACTAGCGGGGTTGGACAATGAGCAGTTCTTC.

The V gene is TRBV9, the J gene TRBJ2-3; 15 bases are shared with TRBD2. Germline loops: CDR1 SGDLS, CDR2 YYNGEE. V lost 3 bases, J lost 4 bases, and 9 bases stayed unmatched. The CDR3 contains 18 residues. The CDR3 spells CASSAGLAGGQRADTQYF. CDR3 nucleotides: TGTGCCAGCAGCGCCGGACTAGCGGGGGGGCAGCGGGCAGATACGCAGTATTTT.

The genes are TRBV7-8 and TRBJ1-1; TRBD1 aligns across 8 bases. The J segment lost 5 bases and the V segment lost 5 bases, leaving 7 bases of the junction unmatched. Germline CDR1 is SGHVS and CDR2 is FQNEAQ. This CDR3 contains 14 residues. CDR3 sequence reads: CASSIDRGGTEAFF. The CDR3 coding sequence is TGTGCCAGCAGCATCGACAGGGGCGGGACTGAAGCTTTCTTT. The variable domain in full, with the rest retrieved from reference TRBV7-8 and TRBJ1-1, is GAGVSQSPRYKVAKRGQDVALRCDPISGHVSLFWYQQALGQGPEFLTYFQNEAQLDKSGLPSDRFFAERPEGSVSTLKIQRTQQEDSAVYLCASSIDRGGTEAFFGQGTRLTVV.

The chain is built from TRBV29-1 and TRBJ1-1; D not certain. In germline, CDR1 is SQVTM, CDR2 ANQGSEA. CDR3 length: 11 residues. The V end was cut by 6 bases, the J end by 3 bases, with 8 bases between. Here the CDR3 DNA reads TGCAGCGTGCGCGGGTACACTGAAGCTTTCTTT. Encoded protein: CSVRGYTEAFF.

This clone was detected a few times. The chain combines TRBV4-3 with TRBJ2-1; TRBD2 matches at 7 bases. V was clipped by 4 bases and J by 8 bases; unmatched bases: 5. CDR3 length: 13 amino acids. The V gene's germline CDR1 is LGHNA and CDR2 YSLEER. In nucleotides, the CDR3 is TGCGCCAGCAGCCTCTGGGAGGGAGATGAGCAGTTCTTC. Encoded protein: CASSLWEGDEQFF.

J is TRBJ1-1 and V is TRBV7-9; 7 bases line up with TRBD1. Germline V gene lookup returns CDR1 SEHNR and CDR2 FQNEAQ (reference sequence). This CDR3 has 14 amino acids. J lost 0 bases, V lost 6 bases, and 4 bases had no gene match. The CDR3 bases are TGTGCCAGCAGACTAGGGACAGTGAACACTGAAGCTTTCTTT. This translates into CASRLGTVNTEAFF.

The chain couples TRBV18 to TRBJ1-3, with a weak D call TRBD1 (6 bases). The CDR3 is made up of 14 amino acids. The germline V and J ends were trimmed by 5 bases and 3 bases, with 11 bases remaining between them. The germline V gene has CDR1 KGHSH and CDR2 LQKENI. The CDR3 DNA reads TGTGCCAGCTCAATGGGGGCTGATGGAAACACCATATATTTT. This sequence encodes CASSMGADGNTIYF.

The V and J genes are TRBV9 and TRBJ2-3; 7 bases line up with TRBD2. V lost 0 bases and J lost 0; bases outside the gene matches: 22. Germline values: CDR1 SGDLS, CDR2 YYNGEE. CDR3 length: 22 amino acids. CDR3 DNA: TGTGCCAGCAGCGTAGCGGCTCCCGCGGCGACTAGCTTTTTTCCTAGCACAGATACGCAGTATTTT. It is translated as CASSVAAPAATSFFPSTDTQYF.

The chain uses TRBV5-1 and TRBJ1-6; 7 nucleotides align to TRBD1. The germline CDR1 and CDR2 sequences are SGHRS and YFSETQ. Trimming at V came to 4 bases and at J to 6 bases, leaving 7 bases not matched to a gene. This CDR3 has 15 residues. The CDR3 loop is CASSRQGTSNSPLHF. The CDR3, as DNA: TGCGCCAGCAGCCGACAGGGTACTTCTAATTCACCCCTCCACTTT.

The V gene is TRBV7-9, the J gene TRBJ1-1; weak D call: TRBD1 (6 bases). The V gene lost 7 bases and the J gene lost 4 bases, with 13 bases spanning the gap. This CDR3 is built from 13 residues. Per germline, CDR1 SEHNR and CDR2 FQNEAQ (reference sequence). This CDR3 reads CASKNRVGTEAFF. CDR3 in DNA: TGTGCCAGCAAAAACAGGGTAGGCACTGAAGCTTTCTTT.

The V call is TRBV5-6, the J call TRBJ2-5, with 9 bases fitting TRBD2. V lost 3 bases and J lost 4; bases outside the gene matches: 13. This CDR3 has 17 amino acids. CDR1 is SGHDT and CDR2 is YYEEEE in the germline V gene. Here the CDR3 DNA reads TGTGCCAGCAGCTGGCCATCTAGCGGGGAAATTGGAGAGACCCAGTACTTC. This codes for CASSWPSSGEIGETQYF.

The chain carries TRBV30 and TRBJ1-2, with TRBD1 matching over 7 bases. Per germline, CDR1 GTSNPN and CDR2 SVGIG (reference sequence). The ends lost 8 bases at V and 11 bases at J; junction bases unmatched: 11. The CDR3 sequence is 11 residues long. The CDR3 region has the DNA TGTGCCGGATATAAACAGGGGTGTTACACCTTC. Translated, it gives CAGYKQGCYTF.

This chain uses TRBV30 with TRBJ2-1; perhaps TRBD2 as D (6 bases). V was shortened by 2 bases and J by 9 bases, with 14 bases between the two germline ends. CDR1 is GTSNPN and CDR2 is SVGIG in the germline V gene (reference sequence). The CDR3 covers 13 residues. CDR3 bases: TGTGCCTGGAGTAAGCTAGCGAGGGGTGAGCAGTTCTTC. Translation: CAWSKLARGEQFF.

The chain uses TRBV5-1 and TRBJ2-2; D is uncertain. The germline V and J ends were trimmed by 0 bases and 0 bases, with 3 bases remaining between them. Per the germline V gene, CDR1 is SGHRS and CDR2 is YFSETQ. The CDR3 is 14 residues long. The CDR3 here is CASSLDSNTGELFF. The CDR3, as DNA: TGCGCCAGCAGCTTGGACTCGAACACCGGGGAGCTGTTTTTT.

In DNA form, the CDR3 reads TGTGCCAGCAGCTTCCTGACAGGTACGAAATTCTTC. The encoded protein is CASSFLTGTKFF. This chain uses TRBV11-2 with TRBJ2-1; D possibly corresponds to TRBD1 (6 bases). Germline CDR1 and CDR2: SGHAT and FQNNGV. There are 12 residues in the CDR3. Trimming removed 3 bases from V and 16 bases from J, with 16 bases in between.

The rearrangement uses TRBV19 and TRBJ2-3; D call uncertain. V was trimmed by 4 bases and J by 3 bases, leaving 8 bases between them. The CDR3 runs 13 residues. Germline V gene data show CDR1 as LNHDA and CDR2 as SQIVND (reference sequence). This CDR3 reads CASSTPMTDTQYF. The CDR3 bases are TGTGCCAGTAGTACCCCTATGACAGATACGCAGTATTTT.

This clone was observed a few times. V gene TRBV10-3 combines with J gene TRBJ1-1; D possibly corresponds to TRBD1 (6 bases). The CDR3 covers 15 residues. The germline V gene encodes CDR1 ENHRY and CDR2 SYGVKD. V was shortened by 1 base and J by 1 base, with 10 bases between the two germline ends. The CDR3 is CAISEFGGPNTEAFF. Here the CDR3 DNA reads TGTGCCATCAGTGAGTTTGGGGGCCCGAACACTGAAGCTTTCTTT.

V usage is TRBV2 and J usage is TRBJ2-6, with 11 positions matching TRBD1. The CDR3 covers 20 residues. J gave up 0 bases and V 5 bases, and 12 bases lay outside the gene matches. The germline V gene encodes CDR1 SNHLY and CDR2 FYNNEI. Written as DNA, the CDR3 is TGTGCCAGCAGTCGGGGCTTAGGACAGGGGGCGTCCTCTGGGGCCAACGTCCTGACTTTC. This gives the protein CASSRGLGQGASSGANVLTF.

The chain couples TRBV15 to TRBJ1-1; 7 nucleotides agree with TRBD1. V was clipped by 4 bases and J by 3 bases; unmatched bases: 11. Germline CDR1 and CDR2: LNHNV and YYDKDF (reference sequence). The CDR3 is made up of 16 amino acids. The CDR3 protein is CATSTHSARGDTEAFF. The CDR3 DNA is TGTGCCACCAGCACTCACTCAGCCAGGGGGGACACTGAAGCTTTCTTT. The full variable domain, its missing parts supplied by reference TRBV15 and TRBJ1-1, is DAMVIQNPRYQVTQFGKPVTLSCSQTLNHNVMYWYQQKSSQAPKLLFHYYDKDFNNEADTPDNFQSRRPNTSFCFLDIRSPGLGDTAMYLCATSTHSARGDTEAFFGQGTRLTVV.

The gene calls are TRBV5-4 and TRBJ2-1; 7 bases align to TRBD2. The V gene end was trimmed by 1 base and the J gene end by 5 bases; junction bases not matched to a gene: 3. Germline CDR1 SGHNT, CDR2 YYREEE (reference sequence). CDR3 length: 14 amino acids. Here the CDR3 reads CASSLWRGNNEQFF. In nucleotides, the CDR3 is TGTGCCAGCAGCTTGTGGCGGGGGAACAATGAGCAGTTCTTC.

V and J are TRBV5-1 and TRBJ2-7, with 8 nucleotides matching TRBD1. V was clipped by 4 bases and J by 2 bases; unmatched bases: 8. This CDR3 has 15 residues. Germline assignment: CDR1 SGHRS and CDR2 YFSETQ. DNA for the CDR3: TGCGCCAGCAGCCCTGGACAGGGCGGTACCTACGAGCAGTACTTC. Its protein product is CASSPGQGGTYEQYF.